This TCR beta chain comes out of a study of T-cell memory formation after mild COVID-19 (dated by TCRdb to the early 2020s). Regarding the research as a whole: Most TCR sequence clusters were specific to one of the two donors. Longitudinal TCRalpha and TCRbeta repertoire sequencing tracked T-cell clones expanding and contracting after mild COVID-19 in two donors. The cohort comprised two young, previously healthy adult volunteers, one female and one male. What the study reported, not specific to this receptor: Clones contracting from day 15 to 85 had balanced CD4/CD8 phenotypes, while a second wave expanding from day 15 to 37 was biased towards CD4+. Contracting CD4+ clones turned up mainly in the CM and EM memory subsets, whereas EMRA was where CD8+ clones were enriched. Whether the second-wave clones peaking on day 37 were SARS-CoV-2 specific was not confirmed. Only two mild cases were covered by the study, and larger cohorts that include severe cases with pre-infection samples were considered necessary. The detection of some responding clones in pre-infection memory suggests that pre-existing cross-reactive memory T cells joined the SARS-CoV-2 response.

Reads for this sample came from an Illumina NovaSeq 6000. Using 5'RACE with constant-segment primers, TCRalpha and TCRbeta cDNA libraries were constructed, with sample barcodes and unique molecular identifiers added in the process. RNA was extracted from every sample with Trizol reagent. Libraries were amplified in two PCR steps, with a second sample barcode and Illumina TruSeq adapters added in the second step. The libraries were sequenced on an Illumina NovaSeq using 2 x 150 bp paired-end reads. Under the source paper's analysis protocol: Reads were demultiplexed and collapsed into UMI-guided consensus sequences with migec v1.2.7. Using mixcr v2.1.11, UMI consensuses were aligned to TRA and TRB V and J templates and then assembled into clonotypes. Expanded or contracted clonotypes were those called significant by both edgeR and NoisET, with noise models trained on biological replicates. For edgeR calls, the cutoffs were a false discovery rate-adjusted p below 0.01 and a log2 fold-change threshold of 1. As an exploratory analysis of dynamics, PCA with hierarchical clustering was applied to max-normalized trajectories of the 1000 most abundant clonotypes. The CD4 or CD8 phenotype of responding clones was assigned using the separately sequenced CD4+ and CD8+ repertoires. In-frame beta chains were kept once TCRdb had trimmed the public reads at Q25 with fastp and called clones with MiXCR. Duplicate CDR3 protein sequences are folded into a single record with the most common DNA and genes. TCRdb's processing, not the authors', yielded these V and J calls. Here the sample has around 340,000 distinct CDR3 sequences; over 10% occur a single time. The leading ten clones occupy about 22% of the sample.

This clonotype has a handful of counts. Its antigen is unknown. No base-level quality is on record; no much larger clone is a single base apart. PBMCs were isolated by Ficoll-Paque density gradient centrifugation. Between the V and J ends, shortened by 5 bases and 0 bases respectively, the junction contains 8 bases. According to the germline V gene, CDR1 reads SGHNT and CDR2 reads YENEEA. Taken from cysteine to phenylalanine, the CDR3 has 14 residues. The sequence is cut down to CDR3 DNA, 42 bases in frame from base 1. The V and J genes are TRBV11-3 and TRBJ2-1; a confident D gene designation cannot be given. The source material was PBMCs or a T cell subset sorted from them (not recorded which). This receptor was obtained from a young man who had mild COVID-19 (a few samples of this study predate the infection). The sample titles of this study are shuffled in the database, so cell type and time point are left out; the donor was told from shared clones. The CDR3 region reads CASSPRSSYNEQFF. The nucleotide sequence reads TGTGCCAGCAGCCCGAGGAGCTCCTACAATGAGCAGTTCTTC.